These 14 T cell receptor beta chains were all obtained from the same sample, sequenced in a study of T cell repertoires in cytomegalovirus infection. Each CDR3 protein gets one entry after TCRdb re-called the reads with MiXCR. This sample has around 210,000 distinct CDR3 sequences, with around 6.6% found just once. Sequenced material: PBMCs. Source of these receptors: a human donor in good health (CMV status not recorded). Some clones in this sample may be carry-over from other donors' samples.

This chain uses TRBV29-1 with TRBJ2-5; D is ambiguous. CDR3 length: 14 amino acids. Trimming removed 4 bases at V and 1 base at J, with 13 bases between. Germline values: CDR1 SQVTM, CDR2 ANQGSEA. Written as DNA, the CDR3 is TGCAGCGTTGCATCGGGTGGGCCCCAAGAGACCCAGTACTTC. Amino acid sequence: CSVASGGPQETQYF.

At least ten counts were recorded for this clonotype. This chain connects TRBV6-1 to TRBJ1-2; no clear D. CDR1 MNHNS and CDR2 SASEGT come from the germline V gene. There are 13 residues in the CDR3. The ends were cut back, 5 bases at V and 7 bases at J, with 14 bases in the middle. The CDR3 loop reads CASSRQASRGYTF. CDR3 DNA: TGTGCCAGCAGTCGGCAGGCTAGTCGTGGCTACACCTTC.

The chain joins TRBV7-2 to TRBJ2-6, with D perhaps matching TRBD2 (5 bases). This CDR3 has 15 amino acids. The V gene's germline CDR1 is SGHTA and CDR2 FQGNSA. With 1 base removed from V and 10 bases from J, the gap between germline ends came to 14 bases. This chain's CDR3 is CASSLGGSGVNVLTF. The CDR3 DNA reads TGTGCCAGCAGCTTAGGAGGGTCTGGGGTTAACGTCCTGACTTTC.

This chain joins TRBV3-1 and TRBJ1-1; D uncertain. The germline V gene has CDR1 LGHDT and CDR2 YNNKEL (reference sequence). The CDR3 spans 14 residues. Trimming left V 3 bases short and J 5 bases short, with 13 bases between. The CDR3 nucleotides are TGTGCCAGCAGCCAGAGGAGGGAACGAACTGAAGCTTTCTTT. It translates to CASSQRRERTEAFF. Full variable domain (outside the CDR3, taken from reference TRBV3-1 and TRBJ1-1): DTAVSQTPKYLVTQMGNDKSIKCEQNLGHDTMYWYKQDSKKFLKIMFSYNNKELIINETVPNRFSPKSPDKAHLNLHINSLELGDSAVYFCASSQRRERTEAFFGQGTRLTVV.

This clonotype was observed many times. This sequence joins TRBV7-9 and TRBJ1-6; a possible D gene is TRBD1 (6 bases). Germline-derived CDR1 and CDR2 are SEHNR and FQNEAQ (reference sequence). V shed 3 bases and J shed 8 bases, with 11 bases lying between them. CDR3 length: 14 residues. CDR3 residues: CASSFTRGDSPLHF. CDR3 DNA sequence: TGTGCCAGCAGCTTTACCAGGGGCGATTCACCCCTCCACTTT.

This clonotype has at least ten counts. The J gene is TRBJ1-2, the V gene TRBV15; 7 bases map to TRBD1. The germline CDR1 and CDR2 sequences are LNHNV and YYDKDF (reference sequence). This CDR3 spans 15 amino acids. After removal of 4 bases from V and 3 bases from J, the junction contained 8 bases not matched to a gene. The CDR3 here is CATSKLTGFYYGYTF. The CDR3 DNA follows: TGTGCCACCAGCAAGTTGACAGGGTTCTACTATGGCTACACCTTC.

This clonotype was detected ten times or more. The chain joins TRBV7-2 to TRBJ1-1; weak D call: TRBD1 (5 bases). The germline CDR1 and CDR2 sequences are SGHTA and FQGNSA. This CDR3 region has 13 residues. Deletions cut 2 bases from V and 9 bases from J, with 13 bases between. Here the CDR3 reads CASSLWERTKAFF. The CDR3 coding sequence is TGTGCCAGCAGCTTATGGGAGAGGACAAAAGCTTTCTTT.

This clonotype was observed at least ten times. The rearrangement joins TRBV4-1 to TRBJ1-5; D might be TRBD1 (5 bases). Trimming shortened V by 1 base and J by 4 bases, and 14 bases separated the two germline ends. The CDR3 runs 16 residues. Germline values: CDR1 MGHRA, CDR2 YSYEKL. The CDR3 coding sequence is TGCGCCAGCAGCCAAGTCCCGGGACCGGGAAATCAGCCCCAGCATTTT. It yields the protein CASSQVPGPGNQPQHF.

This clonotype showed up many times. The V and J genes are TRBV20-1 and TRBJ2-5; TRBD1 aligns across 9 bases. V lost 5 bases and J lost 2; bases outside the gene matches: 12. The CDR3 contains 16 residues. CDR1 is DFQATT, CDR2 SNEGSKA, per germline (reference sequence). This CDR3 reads CSAYTHLQGAQETQYF. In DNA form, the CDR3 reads TGCAGTGCTTATACACACCTACAGGGGGCGCAAGAGACCCAGTACTTC.

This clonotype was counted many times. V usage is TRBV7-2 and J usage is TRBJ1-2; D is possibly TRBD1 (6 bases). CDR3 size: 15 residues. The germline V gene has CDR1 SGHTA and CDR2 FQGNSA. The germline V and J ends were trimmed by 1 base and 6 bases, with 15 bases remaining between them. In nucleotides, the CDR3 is TGTGCCAGCAGCTTAGTCTGGACAGCGCCGAATGGCTACACCTTC. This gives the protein CASSLVWTAPNGYTF.

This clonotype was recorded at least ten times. CDR3 sequence reads: CASSLGSGATNEKLFF. The CDR3 DNA sequence: TGTGCCAGCAGCTTGGGGTCGGGGGCGACTAATGAAAAACTGTTTTTT. The chain couples TRBV7-9 to TRBJ1-4, with a weak D call TRBD1 (6 bases). Germline V gene data show CDR1 as SEHNR and CDR2 as FQNEAQ (reference sequence). The V gene lost 3 bases and the J gene lost 2 bases, with 13 bases spanning the gap. The CDR3 runs to 16 residues. Supplemented by reference TRBV7-9 and TRBJ1-4, the full variable domain reads DTGVSQNPRHKITKRGQNVTFRCDPISEHNRLYWYRQTLGQGPEFLTYFQNEAQLEKSRLLSDRFSAERPKGSFSTLEIQRTEQGDSAMYLCASSLGSGATNEKLFFGSGTQLSVL.

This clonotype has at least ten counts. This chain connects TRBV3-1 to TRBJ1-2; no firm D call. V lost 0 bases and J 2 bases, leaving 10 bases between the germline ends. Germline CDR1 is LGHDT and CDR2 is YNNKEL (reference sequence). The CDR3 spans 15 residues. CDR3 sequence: CASSQDSDGNYGYTF. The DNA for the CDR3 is TGTGCCAGCAGCCAAGATTCGGACGGGAACTATGGCTACACCTTC.

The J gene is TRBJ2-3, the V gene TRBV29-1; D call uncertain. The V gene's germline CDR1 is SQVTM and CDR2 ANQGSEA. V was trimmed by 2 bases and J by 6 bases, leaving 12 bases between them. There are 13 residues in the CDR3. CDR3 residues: CSVEMPGADTQYF. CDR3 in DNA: TGCAGCGTTGAAATGCCAGGTGCGGATACGCAGTATTTT.

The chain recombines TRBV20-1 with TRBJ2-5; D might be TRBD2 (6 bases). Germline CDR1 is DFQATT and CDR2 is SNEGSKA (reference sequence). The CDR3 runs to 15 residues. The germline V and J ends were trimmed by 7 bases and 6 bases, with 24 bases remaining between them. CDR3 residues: CSGIDVTRISKTQYF. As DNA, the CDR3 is TGCAGTGGGATTGATGTGACTAGAATAAGCAAGACCCAGTACTTC.